Listed below are T cell receptor beta chains from one sample, sequenced in a study of Ad26.COV2.S vaccination and SARS-CoV-2 variants. Generated by immunoSEQ multiplex PCR, the TCRdb table keeps only in-frame clones and is missing some. The data hold approximately 500,000 clones, with around 90% observed a single time. Sequenced here: peripheral blood, sampled in a trial of Ad26.COV2.S vaccine versus placebo. Receptor source: a person aged 18-60 years who received the Ad26.COV2.S COVID-19 vaccine or a placebo. Each CDR3 is given with its conserved first and last residue. A D gene is named only where the DNA matches it firmly. Clone size is given for some rows only: seen once, a few or many times, or a class if the clone is expanded.

TRBV19	.	TRBD1	TRBJ1-4	14	CASSTGQAYEKLFF	TGTGCCAGTAGTACGGGACAGGCCTATGAAAAACTGTTTTTT
TRBV24-1	.	.	TRBJ1-5	14	CATMGVRVNQPQHF	TGTGCCACCATGGGGGTTAGGGTCAATCAGCCCCAGCATTTT
TRBV15	.	TRBD2	TRBJ2-7	14	CATSRLAGTYEQYF	TGTGCCACCAGCAGACTAGCGGGGACCTACGAGCAGTACTTC
TRBV2	.	.	TRBJ2-1	14	CASSEQRFYNEQFF	TGTGCCAGCAGTGAACAGCGGTTCTACAATGAGCAGTTCTTC
TRBV19	.	.	TRBJ2-2	16	CASTLGGGGRAGELFF	TGTGCCAGTACGCTGGGGGGAGGGGGCCGGGCCGGGGAGCTGTTTTTT
TRBV2	.	.	TRBJ1-5	14	CASSAGGPGQPQHF	TGTGCCAGCAGTGCAGGAGGGCCGGGACAGCCCCAGCATTTT
TRBV7-2	.	.	TRBJ2-7	11	CASSPAYEQYF	TGTGCCAGCAGTCCGGCCTACGAGCAGTACTTC
TRBV3-1/TRBV3-2	.	TRBD1	TRBJ2-7	15	CASSRGQGMFFEQYF	TGTGCCAGCAGCCGGGGACAGGGTATGTTTTTCGAGCAGTACTTC
TRBV29-1	.	TRBD2	TRBJ2-2	13	CSGAKTSPGELFF	TGCAGCGGCGCGAAGACTAGCCCCGGGGAGCTGTTTTTT
TRBV10-3	.	.	TRBJ1-5	15	CAISESNGVGQPQHF	TGTGCCATCAGTGAGTCGAACGGGGTAGGTCAGCCCCAGCATTTT
TRBV9	.	.	TRBJ2-1	12	CASSKNYNEQFF	TGTGCCAGCAGCAAGAACTACAATGAGCAGTTCTTC
TRBV6-5	.	TRBD1	TRBJ1-5	16	CASSYLATGGNQPQHF	TGTGCCAGCAGTTACTTGGCGACAGGGGGCAATCAGCCCCAGCATTTT
TRBV5-1	.	.	TRBJ2-1	15	CASSTGTLRYDEQFF	TGCGCCAGCAGCACCGGGACTCTGAGGTACGATGAGCAGTTCTTC
TRBV3-1/TRBV3-2	.	.	TRBJ2-1	12	CASSQGGWEQFF	TGTGCCAGCAGCCAAGGGGGGTGGGAGCAGTTCTTC
TRBV11-2	once	.	TRBJ2-7	14	CASSSLAKGYEQYF	TGTGCCAGCAGCTCCCTCGCTAAGGGCTACGAGCAGTACTTC
TRBV6-1	once	TRBD2	TRBJ2-2	14	CASTLGAGGGELFF	TGTGCCAGCACTTTAGGTGCGGGAGGGGGGGAGCTGTTTTTT
TRBV28	once	.	TRBJ2-5	14	CASSFDVGLETQYF	TGTGCCAGCAGTTTCGACGTTGGGTTGGAGACCCAGTACTTC
TRBV6-5	.	TRBD1	TRBJ2-7	14	CASSKPGTAYEQYF	TGTGCCAGCAGTAAACCCGGGACAGCCTACGAGCAGTACTTC
TRBV7-3	few	TRBD1	TRBJ1-1	22	CASSLYPVGGQSRNKANTEAFF	TGTGCCAGCAGCTTATACCCCGTCGGGGGACAGAGCCGGAACAAGGCGAACACTGAAGCTTTCTTT
TRBV6-5	.	TRBD1	TRBJ2-1	14	CASSTGTAINEQFF	TGTGCCAGCAGCACCGGGACAGCCATCAATGAGCAGTTCTTC
TRBV7-3	once	TRBD1	TRBJ2-6	19	CASSLIPRDSFTGANVLTF	TGTGCCAGCAGCTTAATACCCCGGGACAGTTTCACTGGGGCCAACGTCCTGACTTTC
TRBV12-3/TRBV12-4	.	.	TRBJ2-5	13	CASSWGLQETQYF	TGTGCCAGCAGTTGGGGGCTCCAAGAGACCCAGTACTTC
TRBV24-1	.	TRBD1	TRBJ1-5	14	CATSDPGQLQPQHF	TGTGCCACCAGTGACCCGGGACAGTTACAGCCCCAGCATTTT
TRBV20-1	.	.	TRBJ2-7	11	CSAIGTYEQYF	TGCAGTGCTATAGGGACCTACGAGCAGTACTTC
TRBV29-1	.	.	TRBJ2-3	10	CSVGGDTQYF	TGCAGCGTTGGGGGGGATACGCAGTATTTT
TRBV11-2	.	.	TRBJ2-4	12	CASRRDGNIQYF	TGTGCCAGCCGACGCGACGGGAACATTCAGTACTTC
TRBV7-9	.	TRBD1	TRBJ2-7	15	CASRRGGQGTYEQYF	TGTGCCAGCAGACGAGGGGGACAGGGGACCTACGAGCAGTACTTC
TRBV6-2/TRBV6-3	.	TRBD2	TRBJ2-1	15	CASSPPGLPYNEQFF	TGTGCCAGCAGTCCCCCGGGACTACCCTACAATGAGCAGTTCTTC
TRBV19	.	.	TRBJ1-1	13	CASSARVNTEAFF	TGTGCCAGTAGTGCCAGGGTGAACACTGAAGCTTTCTTT
TRBV6-4	.	TRBD2	TRBJ2-1	14	CASSREGHYNEQFF	TGTGCCAGCAGTCGGGAGGGCCACTACAATGAGCAGTTCTTC
TRBV12-3/TRBV12-4	.	.	TRBJ1-2	12	CASTTTGYGYTF	TGTGCCAGCACTACGACGGGGTATGGCTACACCTTC
TRBV4-2	once	TRBD2	TRBJ2-5	15	CASSLTAGGQETQYF	TGTGCCAGCAGCCTGACCGCGGGAGGACAAGAGACCCAGTACTTC
TRBV11-2	.	.	TRBJ1-1	14	CASSLQRMNTEAFF	TGTGCCAGCAGCTTACAGCGCATGAACACTGAAGCTTTCTTT
TRBV11-2	.	.	TRBJ2-3	14	CASSQNTGGNTQYF	TGTGCCAGCAGCCAAAATACAGGAGGGAATACGCAGTATTTT
TRBV12-3/TRBV12-4	.	TRBD1	TRBJ2-7	12	CASSIAPGQKYF	TGTGCCAGCAGTATAGCCCCGGGACAGAAGTACTTC
TRBV19	.	.	TRBJ2-7	14	CASSDRLSSYEQYF	TGTGCCAGTAGCGACAGATTGAGCTCCTACGAGCAGTACTTC
TRBV28	.	.	TRBJ2-2	16	CASSYQGPATTGELFF	TGTGCCAGCAGTTACCAGGGGCCTGCGACCACCGGGGAGCTGTTTTTT
TRBV24-1	.	.	TRBJ2-2	16	CATSDLGHANTGELFF	TGTGCCACCAGTGATTTGGGACACGCGAACACCGGGGAGCTGTTTTTT
TRBV7-2	.	.	TRBJ1-2	13	CASREWTAGGYTF	TGTGCCAGCAGAGAATGGACAGCAGGAGGCTACACCTTC
TRBV19	.	TRBD1	TRBJ1-5	17	CASSDQATGVSNQPQHF	TGTGCCAGTAGCGACCAAGCCACAGGGGTTAGCAATCAGCCCCAGCATTTT
TRBV5-1	.	TRBD2	TRBJ2-1	16	CASSVGLAGGYNEQFF	TGCGCCAGCAGCGTCGGACTAGCGGGAGGATACAATGAGCAGTTCTTC
TRBV12-3/TRBV12-4	.	.	TRBJ2-6	13	CASSLSGANVLTF	TGTGCCAGCAGTTTGTCCGGGGCCAACGTCCTGACTTTC
TRBV29-1	.	TRBD1	TRBJ2-1	14	CSVVSRGRRNEQFF	TGCAGCGTTGTATCCAGGGGGCGCAGAAATGAGCAGTTCTTC
TRBV3-1/TRBV3-2	.	.	TRBJ2-5	14	CASSLQGRQETQYF	TGTGCCAGCAGCCTCCAGGGACGGCAAGAGACCCAGTACTTC
TRBV18	.	.	TRBJ1-2	13	CASSPGGGYGYTF	TGTGCCAGCTCACCAGGGGGTGGCTATGGCTACACCTTC
TRBV12-3/TRBV12-4	.	TRBD1	TRBJ1-5	13	CASADRHNQPQHF	TGTGCCAGCGCGGACAGGCACAATCAGCCCCAGCATTTT
TRBV30	.	.	TRBJ2-7	14	CAWSASTLLVEQYF	TGTGCCTGGAGTGCTTCGACCTTACTTGTCGAGCAGTACTTC
TRBV2	.	TRBD2	TRBJ2-7	16	CASSGRTSGFSYEQYF	TGTGCCAGCAGCGGACGCACTAGCGGCTTCTCCTACGAGCAGTACTTC
TRBV7-9	.	.	TRBJ1-4	13	CASSALGNEKLFF	TGTGCCAGCAGCGCCCTCGGGAATGAAAAACTGTTTTTT
TRBV19	.	TRBD1	TRBJ2-1	15	CASSTYTGADNEQFF	TGTGCCAGTAGTACATATACAGGGGCAGACAATGAGCAGTTCTTC
TRBV5-1	.	TRBD2	TRBJ2-1	17	CASSPEGAGMPYNEQFF	TGCGCCAGCAGCCCGGAAGGAGCGGGAATGCCCTACAATGAGCAGTTCTTC